Each of the 13 T cell receptor beta chains below was sequenced from the same sample in a study of T cells in localized non-small cell lung cancer. Generated by immunoSEQ multiplex PCR, the TCRdb table keeps only in-frame clones and is missing some. The sample has about 1,000 clones; roughly a quarter are singletons. This material consisted of normal lung tissue next to the tumor, taken before any cancer treatment. Receptors originate from a man aged 40-75 years with stage I lung adenocarcinoma.

The chain recombines TRBV14 with TRBJ2-3; D is perhaps TRBD2 (6 bases). V was pared by 0 bases and J by 3 bases, with 16 bases between. Germline V gene lookup returns CDR1 SGHDN and CDR2 FVKESK. The CDR3 loop spans 17 amino acids. The CDR3 loop is CASSQDSGVSGTDTQYF. CDR3 in DNA: TGTGCCAGCAGCCAAGACTCGGGGGTGTCGGGGACAGATACGCAGTATTTT.

This clone was observed once. V is TRBV18 and J is TRBJ1-2; 7 bases align to TRBD1. The germline V gene encodes CDR1 KGHSH and CDR2 LQKENI. The CDR3 contains 15 residues. The trim removed 1 base at V and 6 bases at J, leaving 8 bases unmatched. The CDR3 nucleotides read TGTGCCAGCTCACCACGGGAGAGGGGGCCCAATGGCTACACCTTC. It encodes CASSPRERGPNGYTF.

V gene TRBV15 combines with J gene TRBJ2-4; D gene unclear. The V end lost 3 bases, the J end lost 1 base, and 13 bases lay between the germline ends. This CDR3 is 16 amino acids long. Per the germline V gene, CDR1 is LNHNV and CDR2 is YYDKDF (reference sequence). CDR3 residues: CATSSASTSAKNIQYF. The CDR3, as DNA: TGTGCCACCAGCAGCGCTTCGACTTCGGCCAAAAACATTCAGTACTTC.

This clone is judged medium-sized (0.01 to 0.1%). The V and J genes are TRBV11-3 and TRBJ2-5, with D possibly matching TRBD2 (5 bases). CDR3 length equals 17 residues. CDR1 is SGHNT, CDR2 YENEEA, per germline. V gave up 1 base and J gave up 0 bases, with 15 bases separating them. The CDR3 sequence is CASSLVMGGSYQETQYF. The CDR3 DNA sequence: TGTGCCAGCAGCTTAGTTATGGGCGGGTCTTACCAAGAGACCCAGTACTTC.

This clone came up a few times. The V gene is TRBV30, the J gene TRBJ1-2; possible D gene TRBD1, 5 bases. In germline, CDR1 is GTSNPN, CDR2 SVGIG (reference sequence). Trimming cost V 5 bases and J 4 bases, with 11 bases left between them. This CDR3 has 12 residues. The CDR3 sequence is CAWHGTSYGYTF. The CDR3 region has the DNA TGTGCCTGGCATGGGACTTCCTATGGCTACACCTTC.

This clone was recorded a few times. The chain couples TRBV18 to TRBJ1-1, with D possibly being TRBD1 (5 bases). In germline, CDR1 is KGHSH, CDR2 LQKENI. The V end lost 4 bases, the J end lost 6 bases, and 12 bases lay between the germline ends. The CDR3 runs 13 residues. Here the CDR3 DNA reads TGTGCCAGCTCACGCGTCGGGGCGGCTGAAGCTTTCTTT. Encoded protein: CASSRVGAAEAFF.

The chain combines TRBV28 with TRBJ2-5, with D hard to call. The germline CDR1 and CDR2 sequences are MDHEN and SYDVKM. Trimming took 1 base from V and 4 from J, leaving 4 bases between them. The CDR3 has 12 amino acids. CDR3 DNA: TGTGCCAGCAGTTTATTCCTAGAGACCCAGTACTTC. Its translation: CASSLFLETQYF.

The chain combines TRBV9 with TRBJ1-1; D is ambiguous. Between the trimmed V and J ends, which lost 0 bases and 0 bases, there was a span of 9 bases. This CDR3 is 15 amino acids long. The V gene's germline CDR1 is SGDLS and CDR2 YYNGEE. The CDR3 protein is CASSVDGLLNTEAFF. The CDR3 DNA is TGTGCCAGCAGCGTAGACGGACTCTTGAACACTGAAGCTTTCTTT.

The V and J genes are TRBV9 and TRBJ1-1; no clear D gene. The V and J ends lost 0 bases and 8 bases respectively, with 8 bases between them. CDR1 is SGDLS, CDR2 YYNGEE, per germline. The CDR3 consists of 12 residues. For the CDR3, the DNA is TGTGCCAGCAGCGTAGATGGTGGGGAAGCTTTCTTT. Translation: CASSVDGGEAFF.

The DNA of the CDR3 is TGTGCCAGCGGTTTGGGTAACACTGAAGCTTTCTTT. Protein sequence: CASGLGNTEAFF. The chain employs TRBV25-1 and TRBJ1-1; D call uncertain. This CDR3 comprises 12 residues. V was trimmed by 8 bases and J by 2 bases, leaving 9 bases between them. CDR1 MGHDK and CDR2 SYGVNS come from the germline V gene.

The chain joins TRBV28 to TRBJ2-2; the D is unclear. Between the trimmed V and J ends, which lost 7 bases and 1 base, there was a span of 13 bases. CDR1 and CDR2 from the germline V gene are MDHEN and SYDVKM. CDR3 length: 15 residues. Here the CDR3 DNA reads TGTGCCAGCAAAGATTCTATGGGGAACACCGGGGAGCTGTTTTTT. Encoded protein: CASKDSMGNTGELFF.

This clone has just a few counts. V usage is TRBV4-1 and J usage is TRBJ1-1; D is unresolved. Germline assignment: CDR1 MGHRA and CDR2 YSYEKL. V was pared by 0 bases and J by 2 bases, with 10 bases between. This CDR3 comprises 15 residues. The CDR3 region is CASSQDSTGNTEAFF. The CDR3 nucleotides are TGCGCCAGCAGCCAAGATTCGACGGGAAACACTGAAGCTTTCTTT.

This rearrangement joins TRBV18 to TRBJ2-3, with 9 bases that match TRBD1. There are 14 residues in the CDR3. Germline values: CDR1 KGHSH, CDR2 LQKENI. After removal of 6 bases from V and 4 bases from J, the junction contained 5 bases not matched to a gene. CDR3 sequence reads: CASSPGTGSDTQYF. The CDR3 DNA sequence: TGTGCCAGCTCTCCCGGGACAGGGTCAGATACGCAGTATTTT.